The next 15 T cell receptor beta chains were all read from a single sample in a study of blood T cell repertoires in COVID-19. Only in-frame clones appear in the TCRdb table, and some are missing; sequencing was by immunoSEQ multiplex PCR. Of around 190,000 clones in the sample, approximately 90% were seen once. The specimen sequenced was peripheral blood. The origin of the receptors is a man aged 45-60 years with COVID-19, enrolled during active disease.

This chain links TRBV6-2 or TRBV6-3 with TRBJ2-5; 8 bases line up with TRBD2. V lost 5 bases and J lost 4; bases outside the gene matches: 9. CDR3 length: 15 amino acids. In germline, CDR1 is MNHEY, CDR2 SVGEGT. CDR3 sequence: CASSRSGAGVETQYF. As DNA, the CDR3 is TGTGCCAGCAGTAGATCAGGAGCGGGGGTAGAGACCCAGTACTTC.

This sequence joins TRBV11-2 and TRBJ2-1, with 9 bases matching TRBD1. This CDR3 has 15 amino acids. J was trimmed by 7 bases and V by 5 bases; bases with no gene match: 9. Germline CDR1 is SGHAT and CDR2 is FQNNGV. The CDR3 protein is CASSPRTGEGNEQFF. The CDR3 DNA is TGTGCCAGCAGCCCGCGGACAGGGGAGGGGAATGAGCAGTTCTTC.

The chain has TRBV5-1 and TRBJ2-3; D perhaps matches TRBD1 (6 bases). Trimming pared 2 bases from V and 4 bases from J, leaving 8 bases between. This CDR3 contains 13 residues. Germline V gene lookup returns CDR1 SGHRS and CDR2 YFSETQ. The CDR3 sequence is CASSFGGADTQYF. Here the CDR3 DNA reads TGCGCCAGCAGCTTTGGGGGCGCAGATACGCAGTATTTT.

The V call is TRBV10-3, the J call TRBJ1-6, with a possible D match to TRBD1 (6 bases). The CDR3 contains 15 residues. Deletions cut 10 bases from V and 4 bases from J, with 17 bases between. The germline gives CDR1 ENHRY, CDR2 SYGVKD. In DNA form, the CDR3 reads TGTGCCACCCGAAATGGGGGCTTTTATAATTCACCCCTCCACTTT. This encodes CATRNGGFYNSPLHF.

The DNA of the CDR3 is TGTGCCAGCAGTTACGGAGATCTCGGGAACAATGAGCAGTTCTTC. It is translated as CASSYGDLGNNEQFF. The chain links TRBV6-2 or TRBV6-3 to TRBJ2-1, with TRBD2 as a possible D gene (5 bases). The germline CDR1 and CDR2 sequences are MNHEY and SVGEGT. The CDR3 runs 15 residues. V was pared by 2 bases and J by 5 bases, with 13 bases between.

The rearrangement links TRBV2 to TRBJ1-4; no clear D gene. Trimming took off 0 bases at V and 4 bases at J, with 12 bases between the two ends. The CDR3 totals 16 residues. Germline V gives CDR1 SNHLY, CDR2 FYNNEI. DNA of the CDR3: TGTGCCAGCAGTGAAGCGGGTCTGCCGGGTAATGAAAAACTGTTTTTT. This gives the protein CASSEAGLPGNEKLFF.

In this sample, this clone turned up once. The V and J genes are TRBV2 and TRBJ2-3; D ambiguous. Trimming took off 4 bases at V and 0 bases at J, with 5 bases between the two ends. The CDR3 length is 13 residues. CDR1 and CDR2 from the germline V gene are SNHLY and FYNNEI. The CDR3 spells CASSVVSTDTQYF. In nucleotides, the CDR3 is TGTGCCAGCAGTGTAGTTAGCACAGATACGCAGTATTTT.

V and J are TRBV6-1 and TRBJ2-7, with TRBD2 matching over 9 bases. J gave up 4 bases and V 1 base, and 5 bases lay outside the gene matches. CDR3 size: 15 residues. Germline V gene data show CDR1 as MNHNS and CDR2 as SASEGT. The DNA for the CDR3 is TGTGCCAGCAGTGAAGTGGCGGGAGGGGTGTACGAGCAGTACTTC. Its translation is CASSEVAGGVYEQYF.

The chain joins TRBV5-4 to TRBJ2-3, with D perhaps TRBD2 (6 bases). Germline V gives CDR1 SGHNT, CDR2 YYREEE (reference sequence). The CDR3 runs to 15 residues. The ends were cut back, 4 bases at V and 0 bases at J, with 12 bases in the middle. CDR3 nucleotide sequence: TGTGCCAGCAGCCTGAGCGGGCCTAGCACAGATACGCAGTATTTT. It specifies CASSLSGPSTDTQYF.

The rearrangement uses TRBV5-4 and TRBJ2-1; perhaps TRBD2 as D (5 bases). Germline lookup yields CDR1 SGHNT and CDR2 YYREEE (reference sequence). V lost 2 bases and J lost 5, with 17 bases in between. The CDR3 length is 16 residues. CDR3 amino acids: CASSLGGRYLHNEQFF. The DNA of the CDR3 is TGTGCCAGCAGCTTAGGCGGGCGTTACCTCCACAATGAGCAGTTCTTC.

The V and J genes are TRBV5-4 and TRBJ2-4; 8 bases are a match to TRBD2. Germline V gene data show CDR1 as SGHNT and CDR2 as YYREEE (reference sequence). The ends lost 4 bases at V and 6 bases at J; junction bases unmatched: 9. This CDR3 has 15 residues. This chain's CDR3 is CASSLPGGARNIQYF. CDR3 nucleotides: TGTGCCAGCAGCCTCCCGGGGGGGGCGCGAAACATTCAGTACTTC. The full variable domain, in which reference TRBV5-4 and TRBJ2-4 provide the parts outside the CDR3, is ETGVTQSPTHLIKTRGQQVTLRCSSQSGHNTVSWYQQALGQGPQFIFQYYREEENGRGNFPPRFSGLQFPNYSSELNVNALELDDSALYLCASSLPGGARNIQYFGAGTRLSVL.

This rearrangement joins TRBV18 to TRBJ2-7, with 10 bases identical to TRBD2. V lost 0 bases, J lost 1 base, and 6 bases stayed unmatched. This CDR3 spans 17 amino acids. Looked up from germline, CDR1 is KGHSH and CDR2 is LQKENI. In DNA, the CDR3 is TGTGCCAGCTCACCACCTAGACTAGCGGGTGAATCCTACGAGCAGTACTTC. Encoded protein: CASSPPRLAGESYEQYF.

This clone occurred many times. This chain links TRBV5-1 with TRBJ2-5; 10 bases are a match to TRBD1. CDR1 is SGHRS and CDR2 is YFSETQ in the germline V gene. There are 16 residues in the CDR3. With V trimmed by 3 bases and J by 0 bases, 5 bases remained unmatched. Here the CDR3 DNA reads TGCGCCAGCAGCTCCCCGGGACAGGGGCACCAAGAGACCCAGTACTTC. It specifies CASSSPGQGHQETQYF.

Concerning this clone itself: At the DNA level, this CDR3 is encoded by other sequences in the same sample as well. The CDR3 DNA reads TGTGCCAGCAGCCCCGCCTACGAGCAGTACTTC. Amino acid sequence: CASSPAYEQYF. The V call is TRBV5-5, the J call TRBJ2-7; D is undetermined. The CDR3 is 11 residues long. Germline CDR1 reads SGHKS; CDR2 reads YYEKEE (reference sequence). The germline V and J ends were trimmed by 4 bases and 2 bases, with 4 bases remaining between them.

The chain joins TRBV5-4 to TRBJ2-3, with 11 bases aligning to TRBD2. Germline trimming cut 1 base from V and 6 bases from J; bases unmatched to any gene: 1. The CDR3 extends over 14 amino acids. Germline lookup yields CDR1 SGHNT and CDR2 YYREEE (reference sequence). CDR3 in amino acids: CASSLTSGGDTQYF. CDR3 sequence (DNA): TGTGCCAGCAGCTTGACTAGCGGGGGTGATACGCAGTATTTT.